Listed here is a single T cell receptor beta chain. Its antigen is not identified. The data belong to a study of shared clonotypes between healthy human individuals. V trimming: 7 bases; J trimming: 2 bases; junction bases outside the gene matches: 9. The germline CDR1 and CDR2 sequences are SQVTM and ANQGSEA. The CDR3 loop spans 15 amino acids. Notes on the study in general: A handful of donors showed sharing of about 4.7% of naive CD4 clonotypes. Larger estimated richness was generally seen in naive subsets than in memory subsets.

Each of the donors was a healthy adult who was HIV-negative and had not had a recent acute infection or vaccination. The sorted-subset replicate PCRs were given around 200 ng DNA, which is around 29,000 T cell genomes. Clones were read by immunoSEQ multiplex PCR, and TCRdb kept only the in-frame ones, dropping some. Here the sample spans around 2.5 million clones, roughly 93% being singletons. The sequenced sample consisted of naive CD4+ T cells from PBMCs. Subset meaning: CD45RA+ positively selected. The chain joins TRBV29-1 to TRBJ2-2; the match to TRBD1 covers 8 bases. The source is a man younger than 35 in good health. Some clones in this sample may be carry-over from other donors' samples. This CDR3 is CSAILRGLNTGELFF. CDR3 coding DNA: TGCAGCGCCATACTCAGGGGGCTCAACACCGGGGAGCTGTTTTTT.